The present T cell receptor (beta chain) was sequenced within a study of brain T cells in children with intractable seizures. Overall study results and limits: Patients' HCMV serostatus was unknown; virus specificity rests on CDR3 similarity alone. Pre- and post-surgery blood differed in depth, so pre-surgery absences may be undersampling.

As for this clone: Its matching antigen is unknown. Additional DNA sequences in this sample encode the identical CDR3.

Germline V gene sequence: CDR1 LGHDT, CDR2 YNNKEL (reference sequence). V was trimmed by 5 bases and J by 2 bases, leaving 4 bases between them. The CDR3 consists of 11 residues. Only in-frame clones appear in the TCRdb table, and some are missing; sequencing was by immunoSEQ multiplex PCR. The table shows under 400,000 clones, with about 94% occurring only once. Time point meaning: blood from clinic visit 5 months post-surgery; TSC patient then seizure free. The sequenced cases were selected for having the highest brain T cell transcript signatures. At least one anti-epileptic drug was given before surgery.

The sequence was obtained from a boy in the first two years of life with tuberous sclerosis and intractable seizures. Here the sequenced sample was peripheral blood, taken more than 4 months after surgery. The chain has TRBV3-1 (or the pseudogene TRBV3-2) and TRBJ2-7; D not resolved. CDR3 amino acids: CASSDTYEQYF. Here the CDR3 DNA reads TGTGCCAGCAGCGACACCTACGAGCAGTACTTC.